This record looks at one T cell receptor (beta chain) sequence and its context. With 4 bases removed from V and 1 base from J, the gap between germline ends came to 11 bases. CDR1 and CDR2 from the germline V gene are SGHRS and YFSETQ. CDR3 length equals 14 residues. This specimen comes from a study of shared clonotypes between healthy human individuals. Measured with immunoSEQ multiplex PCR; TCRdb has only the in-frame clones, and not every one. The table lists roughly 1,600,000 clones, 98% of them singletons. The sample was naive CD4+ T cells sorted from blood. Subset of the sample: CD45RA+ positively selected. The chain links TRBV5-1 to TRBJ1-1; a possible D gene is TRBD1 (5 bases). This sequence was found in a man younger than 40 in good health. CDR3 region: CASSPDTGNTEAFF. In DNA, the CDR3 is TGCGCCAGCAGCCCGGACACCGGGAACACTGAAGCTTTCTTT.